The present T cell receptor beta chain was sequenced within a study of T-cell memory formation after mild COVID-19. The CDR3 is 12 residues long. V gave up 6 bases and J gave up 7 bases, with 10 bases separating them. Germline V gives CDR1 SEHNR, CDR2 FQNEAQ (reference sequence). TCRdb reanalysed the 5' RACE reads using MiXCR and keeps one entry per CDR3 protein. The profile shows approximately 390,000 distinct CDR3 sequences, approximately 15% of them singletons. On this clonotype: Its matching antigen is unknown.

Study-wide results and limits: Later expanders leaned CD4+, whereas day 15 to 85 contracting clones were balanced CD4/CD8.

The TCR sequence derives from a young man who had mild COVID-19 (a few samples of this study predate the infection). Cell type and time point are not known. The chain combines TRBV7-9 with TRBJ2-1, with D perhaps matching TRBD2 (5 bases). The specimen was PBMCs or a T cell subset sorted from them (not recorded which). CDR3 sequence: CASSPGWNEQFF. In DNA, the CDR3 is TGTGCCAGCAGTCCGGGGTGGAATGAGCAGTTCTTC.